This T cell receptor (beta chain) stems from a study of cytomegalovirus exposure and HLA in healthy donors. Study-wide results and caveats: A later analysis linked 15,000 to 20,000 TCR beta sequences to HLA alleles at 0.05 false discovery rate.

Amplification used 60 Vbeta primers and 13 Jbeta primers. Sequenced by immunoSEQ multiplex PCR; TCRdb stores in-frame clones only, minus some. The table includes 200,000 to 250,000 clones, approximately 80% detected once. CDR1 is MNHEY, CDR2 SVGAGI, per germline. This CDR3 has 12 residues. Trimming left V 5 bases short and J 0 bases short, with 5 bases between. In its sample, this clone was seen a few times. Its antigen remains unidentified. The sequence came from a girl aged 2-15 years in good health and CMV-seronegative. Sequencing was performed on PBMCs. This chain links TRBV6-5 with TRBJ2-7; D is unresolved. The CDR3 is CASSENSYEQYF. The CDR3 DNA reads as TGTGCCAGCAGTGAGAACTCCTACGAGCAGTACTTC.